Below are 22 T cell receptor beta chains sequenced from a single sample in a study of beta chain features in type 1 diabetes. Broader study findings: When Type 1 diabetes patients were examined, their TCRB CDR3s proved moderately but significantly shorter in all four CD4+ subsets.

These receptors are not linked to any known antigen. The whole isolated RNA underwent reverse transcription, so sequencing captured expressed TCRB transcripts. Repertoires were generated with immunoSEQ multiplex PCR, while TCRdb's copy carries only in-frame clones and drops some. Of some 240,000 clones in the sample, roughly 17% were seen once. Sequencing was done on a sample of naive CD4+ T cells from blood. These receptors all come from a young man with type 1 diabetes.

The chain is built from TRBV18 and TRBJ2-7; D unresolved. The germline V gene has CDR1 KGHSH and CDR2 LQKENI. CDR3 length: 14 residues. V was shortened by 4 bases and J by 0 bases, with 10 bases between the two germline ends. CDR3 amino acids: CASSLMDDSYEQYF. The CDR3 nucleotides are TGTGCCAGCTCACTGATGGACGACTCCTACGAGCAGTACTTC.

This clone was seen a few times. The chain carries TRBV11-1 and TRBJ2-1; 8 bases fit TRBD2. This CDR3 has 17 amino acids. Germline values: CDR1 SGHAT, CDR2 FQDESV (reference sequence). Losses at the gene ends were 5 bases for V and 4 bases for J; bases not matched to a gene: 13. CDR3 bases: TGTGCCAGCAGCACCCGCGGAGCGGGAGCTCCATACAATGAGCAGTTCTTC. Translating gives CASSTRGAGAPYNEQFF.

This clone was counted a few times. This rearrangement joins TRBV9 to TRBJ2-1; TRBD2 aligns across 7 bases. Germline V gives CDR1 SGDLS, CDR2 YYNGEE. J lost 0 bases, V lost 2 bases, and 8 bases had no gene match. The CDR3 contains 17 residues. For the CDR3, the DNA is TGTGCCAGCAGCGTGGGCGGGGGAGACTTCTCCTACAATGAGCAGTTCTTC. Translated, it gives CASSVGGGDFSYNEQFF.

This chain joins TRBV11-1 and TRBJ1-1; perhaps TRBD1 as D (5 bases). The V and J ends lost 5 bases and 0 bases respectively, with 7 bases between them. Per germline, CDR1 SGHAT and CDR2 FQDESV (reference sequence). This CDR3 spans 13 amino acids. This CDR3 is CASSRQMNTEAFF. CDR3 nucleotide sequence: TGTGCCAGCAGCCGACAGATGAACACTGAAGCTTTCTTT.

The CDR3 sequence: CASSEDSTDTQYF. CDR3 DNA: TGTGCCAGCAGTGAAGACAGCACAGATACGCAGTATTTT. V is TRBV25-1 and J is TRBJ2-3; D is ambiguous. This CDR3 comprises 13 residues. CDR1 MGHDK and CDR2 SYGVNS come from the germline V gene. V shed 2 bases and J shed 0 bases, with 3 bases lying between them.

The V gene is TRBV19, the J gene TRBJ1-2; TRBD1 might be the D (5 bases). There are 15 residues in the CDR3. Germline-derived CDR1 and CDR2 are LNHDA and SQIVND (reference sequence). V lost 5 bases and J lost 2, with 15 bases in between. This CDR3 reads CASSPGREKNYGYTF. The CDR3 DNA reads TGTGCCAGTAGTCCCGGCAGGGAGAAAAACTATGGCTACACCTTC. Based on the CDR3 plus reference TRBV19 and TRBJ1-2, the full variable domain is DGGITQSPKYLFRKEGQNVTLSCEQNLNHDAMYWYRQDPGQGLRLIYYSQIVNDFQKGDIAEGYSVSREKKESFPLTVTSAQKNPTAFYLCASSPGREKNYGYTFGSGTRLTVV.

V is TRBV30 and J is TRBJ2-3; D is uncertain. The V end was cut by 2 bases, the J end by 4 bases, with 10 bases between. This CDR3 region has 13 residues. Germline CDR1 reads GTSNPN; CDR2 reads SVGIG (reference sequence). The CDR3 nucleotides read TGTGCCTGGAGTAATGGGGTGGCAGATACGCAGTATTTT. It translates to CAWSNGVADTQYF. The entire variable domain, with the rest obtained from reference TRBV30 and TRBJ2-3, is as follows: SQTIHQWPATLVQPVGSPLSLECTVEGTSNPNLYWYRQAAGRGLQLLFYSVGIGQISSEVPQNLSASRPQDRQFILSSKKLLLSDSGFYLCAWSNGVADTQYFGPGTRLTVL.

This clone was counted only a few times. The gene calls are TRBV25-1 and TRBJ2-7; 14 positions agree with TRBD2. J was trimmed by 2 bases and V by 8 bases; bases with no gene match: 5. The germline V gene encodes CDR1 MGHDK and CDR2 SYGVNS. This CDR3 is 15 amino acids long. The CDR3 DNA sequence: TGTGCCAGCGGGTGGACTAGCGGGAGGACCTACGAGCAGTACTTC. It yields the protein CASGWTSGRTYEQYF.

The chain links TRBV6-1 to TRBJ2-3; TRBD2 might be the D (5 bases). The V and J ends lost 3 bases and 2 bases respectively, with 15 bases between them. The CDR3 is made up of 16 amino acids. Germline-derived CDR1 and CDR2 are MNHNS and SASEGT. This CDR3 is CASSDPGLPLTDTQYF. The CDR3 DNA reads TGTGCCAGCAGTGACCCCGGACTTCCCCTCACAGATACGCAGTATTTT.

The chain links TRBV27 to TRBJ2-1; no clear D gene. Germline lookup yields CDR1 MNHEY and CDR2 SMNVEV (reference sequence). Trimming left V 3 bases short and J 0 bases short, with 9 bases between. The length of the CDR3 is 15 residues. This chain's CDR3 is CASSLTWGSYNEQFF. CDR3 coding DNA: TGTGCCAGCAGTTTGACGTGGGGCTCCTACAATGAGCAGTTCTTC.

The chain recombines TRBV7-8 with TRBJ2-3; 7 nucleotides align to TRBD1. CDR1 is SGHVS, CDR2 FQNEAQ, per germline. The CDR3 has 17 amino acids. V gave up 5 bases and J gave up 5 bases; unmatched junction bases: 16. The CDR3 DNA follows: TGTGCCAGCAGCGCTTCCAGACAGGGAATCCTCGGAGATACGCAGTATTTT. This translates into CASSASRQGILGDTQYF.

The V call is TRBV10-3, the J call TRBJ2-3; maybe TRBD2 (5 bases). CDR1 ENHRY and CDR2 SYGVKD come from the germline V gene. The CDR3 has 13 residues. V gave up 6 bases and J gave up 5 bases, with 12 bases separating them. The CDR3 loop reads CAIRVEREDTQYF. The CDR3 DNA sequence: TGTGCCATCAGGGTAGAGAGGGAAGATACGCAGTATTTT.

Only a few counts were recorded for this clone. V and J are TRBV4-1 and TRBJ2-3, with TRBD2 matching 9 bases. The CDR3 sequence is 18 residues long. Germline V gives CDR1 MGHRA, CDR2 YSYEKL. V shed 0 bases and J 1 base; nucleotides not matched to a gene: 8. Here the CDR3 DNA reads TGCGCCAGCAGCCAAGAGAAGGGGGCTAGCGGGGGCACAGATACGCAGTATTTT. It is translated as CASSQEKGASGGTDTQYF.

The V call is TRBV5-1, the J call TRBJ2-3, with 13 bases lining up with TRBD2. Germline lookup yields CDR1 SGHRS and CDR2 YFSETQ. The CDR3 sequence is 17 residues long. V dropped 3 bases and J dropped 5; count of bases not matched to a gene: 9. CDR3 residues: CASSSGLAGVAGDTQYF. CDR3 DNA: TGCGCCAGCAGCTCCGGACTAGCGGGAGTTGCGGGAGATACGCAGTATTTT.

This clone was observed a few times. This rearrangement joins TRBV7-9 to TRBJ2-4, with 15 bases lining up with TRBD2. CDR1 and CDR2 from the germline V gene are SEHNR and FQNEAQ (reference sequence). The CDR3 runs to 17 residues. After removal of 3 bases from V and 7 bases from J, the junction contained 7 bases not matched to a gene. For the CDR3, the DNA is TGTGCCAGCAGCTTCGGGTCTGGACTAGCGGGAGGGAACATTCAGTACTTC. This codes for CASSFGSGLAGGNIQYF.

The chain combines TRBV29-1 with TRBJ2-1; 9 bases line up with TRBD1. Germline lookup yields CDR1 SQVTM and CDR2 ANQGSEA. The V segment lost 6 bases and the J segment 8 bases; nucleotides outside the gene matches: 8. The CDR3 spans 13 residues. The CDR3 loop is CSVPGQGGHEQFF. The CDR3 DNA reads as TGCAGCGTGCCGGGACAGGGTGGTCATGAGCAGTTCTTC.

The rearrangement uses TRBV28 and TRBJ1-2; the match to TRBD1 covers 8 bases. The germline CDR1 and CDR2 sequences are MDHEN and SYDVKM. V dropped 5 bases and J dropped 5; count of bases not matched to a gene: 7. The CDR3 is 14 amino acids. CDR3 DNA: TGTGCCAGCAGTCCGACAGGGGCTAGGTATGGCTACACCTTC. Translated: CASSPTGARYGYTF.

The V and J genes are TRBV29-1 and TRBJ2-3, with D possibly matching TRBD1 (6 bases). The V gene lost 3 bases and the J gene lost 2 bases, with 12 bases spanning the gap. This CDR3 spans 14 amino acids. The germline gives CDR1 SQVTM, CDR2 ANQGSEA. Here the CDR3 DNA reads TGCAGCGTTGAGAAAGGGGGAATCACAGATACGCAGTATTTT. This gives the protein CSVEKGGITDTQYF.

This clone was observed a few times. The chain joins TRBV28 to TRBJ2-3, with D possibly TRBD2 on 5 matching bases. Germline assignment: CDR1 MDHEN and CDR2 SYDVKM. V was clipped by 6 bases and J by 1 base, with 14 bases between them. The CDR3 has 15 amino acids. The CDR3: CASSPGLGGTDTQYF. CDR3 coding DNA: TGTGCCAGCAGCCCAGGACTTGGTGGCACAGATACGCAGTATTTT.

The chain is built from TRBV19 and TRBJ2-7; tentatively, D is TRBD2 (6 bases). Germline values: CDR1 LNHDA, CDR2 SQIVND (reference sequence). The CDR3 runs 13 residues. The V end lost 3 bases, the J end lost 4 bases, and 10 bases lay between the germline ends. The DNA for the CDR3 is TGTGCCAGTAGTATTTGGGGGAGGTACGAGCAGTACTTC. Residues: CASSIWGRYEQYF.

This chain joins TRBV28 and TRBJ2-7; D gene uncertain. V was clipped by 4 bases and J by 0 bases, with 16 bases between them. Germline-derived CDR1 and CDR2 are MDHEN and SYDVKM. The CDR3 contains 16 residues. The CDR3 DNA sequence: TGTGCCAGCAGTTCCCTAGGCGGTGCGAGCTCCTACGAGCAGTACTTC. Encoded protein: CASSSLGGASSYEQYF. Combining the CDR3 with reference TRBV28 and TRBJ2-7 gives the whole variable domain DVKVTQSSRYLVKRTGEKVFLECVQDMDHENMFWYRQDPGLGLRLIYFSYDVKMKEKGDIPEGYSVSREKKERFSLILESASTNQTSMYLCASSSLGGASSYEQYFGPGTRLTVT.

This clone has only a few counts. CDR3 protein: CASSLNRAEQYF. As DNA, the CDR3 is TGTGCCAGCAGCCTAAACAGGGCCGAGCAGTACTTC. V usage is TRBV7-2 and J usage is TRBJ2-7, with D possibly matching TRBD1 (6 bases). CDR3 length equals 12 residues. V lost 5 bases and J lost 6, with 11 bases in between. The germline gives CDR1 SGHTA, CDR2 FQGNSA.